These 22 T cell receptor beta chains were all obtained from the same sample, sequenced in a study of molecular identifiers for immune sequencing clone quantification. TCRdb re-analysed the PCR reads in MiXCR, keeping a single row per CDR3 protein. The sample has a few hundred thousand distinct CDR3 sequences; roughly 24% are singletons. The sample was naive CD8+ T cells from blood, with Jurkat cell RNA spiked in. Subset of the sample: FACS-sorted CD8+CD4-CCR7+CD45RA+ naive T cells. These receptors were obtained from a human donor in good health. Some libraries in this study had Jurkat cell RNA spiked in.

Concerning this clonotype itself: Germline is not matched at one junction end, which may reflect a read error. The rearrangement links TRBV5-3 to TRBJ2-3, with 8 bases lining up with TRBD2. TRBV5-3 is filed as an ORF, its function uncertain. CDR3 length: 16 amino acids. CDR3 sequence reads: CASSLALGRAVDTQYF. The CDR3 nucleotides are TGTGCCAGCAGCTTGGCCCTCGGGAGGGCCGTGGATACGCAGTATTTT.

In this sample, this clonotype turned up many times. The chain employs TRBV15 and TRBJ1-5, with D hard to call. Looked up from germline, CDR1 is LNHNV and CDR2 is YYDKDF (reference sequence). CDR3 length: 13 amino acids. Trimming took off 7 bases at V and 6 bases at J, with 13 bases between the two ends. CDR3 loop: CATTTARFQPQHF. In DNA, the CDR3 is TGTGCCACCACCACAGCTCGATTTCAGCCCCAGCATTTT.

Regarding this clonotype: A read error may explain this, as a much larger clone is one base away. The chain couples TRBV28 to TRBJ2-2; TRBD2 agrees at 8 bases. The CDR3 runs 15 residues. The V gene's germline CDR1 is MDHEN and CDR2 SYDVKM. CDR3: CATSMVSGNTGELVF. The CDR3 nucleotides are TGTGCCACCTCGATGGTTAGCGGGAACACCGGGGAGCTGGTTTTT.

In its sample, this clonotype was seen a few times. V usage is TRBV16 and J usage is TRBJ2-3; D is undetermined. V lost 5 bases and J 0 bases, leaving 6 bases between the germline ends. CDR3 length: 13 amino acids. Germline V CDR1 and CDR2: KGHSY, FQNENV. The CDR3 DNA reads TGTGCCAGCAGCATGGCCAGCACAGATACGCAGTATTTT. Its translation is CASSMASTDTQYF.

This clonotype occurred many times. The V and J genes are TRBV16 and TRBJ1-1, with D tentatively TRBD1 (5 bases). Germline assignment: CDR1 KGHSY and CDR2 FQNENV. CDR3 length equals 15 residues. V lost 0 bases and J lost 2, with 10 bases in between. The CDR3 bases are TGTGCCAGCAGCCAATCTGGGCAGGGAAACACTGAAGCTTTCTTT. Protein product: CASSQSGQGNTEAFF.

On this clonotype: A read error may be the cause here, since a much bigger clone is one base away. The chain is built from TRBV7-2 and TRBJ1-1, with D maybe TRBD1 (6 bases). Germline values: CDR1 SGHTA, CDR2 FQGNSA. The CDR3 covers 13 residues. CDR3: CASSLWGAGEASF. The CDR3 DNA is TGTGCCAGCAGCTTATGGGGGGCGGGTGAAGCTTCCTTT.

The chain employs TRBV5-6 and TRBJ1-1; D call uncertain. Trimming took 2 bases from V and 7 from J, leaving 9 bases between them. Per the germline V gene, CDR1 is SGHDT and CDR2 is YYEEEE. The CDR3 has 12 amino acids. CDR3 in DNA: TGTGCCAGCAGCTTTGTCGGCTTTGAAGCTTTCTTT. Encoded protein: CASSFVGFEAFF. The full variable domain, completed using reference TRBV5-6 and TRBJ1-1, is DAGVTQSPTHLIKTRGQQVTLRCSPKSGHDTVSWYQQALGQGPQFIFQYYEEEERQRGNFPDRFSGHQFPNYSSELNVNALLLGDSALYLCASSFVGFEAFFGQGTRLTVV.

The rearrangement links TRBV29-1 to TRBJ2-4; possibly TRBD1 for D (5 bases). CDR1 is SQVTM, CDR2 ANQGSEA, per germline. CDR3 length: 16 residues. V was pared by 0 bases and J by 1 base, with 13 bases between. The CDR3 DNA is TGCAGCGTTGAAGAAAGGGGTTCGCGGGCCAAAAACATTCAGTACTTC. This gives the protein CSVEERGSRAKNIQYF.

V usage is TRBV4-1 and J usage is TRBJ2-3, with TRBD2 identical over 11 bases. The CDR3 loop spans 17 amino acids. The ends lost 4 bases at V and 3 bases at J; junction bases unmatched: 9. The germline V gene has CDR1 MGHRA and CDR2 YSYEKL. CDR3: CASSPSGGLAETDTQYF. Written as DNA, the CDR3 is TGCGCCAGCAGCCCGTCCGGGGGACTAGCGGAGACAGATACGCAGTATTTT.

With regard to this clonotype: Because it lacks the conserved phenylalanine or tryptophan at the end, this CDR3 is likely a read error. The V gene is TRBV12-3 or TRBV12-4, the J gene TRBJ2-5; 12 bases map to TRBD2. The J segment lost 3 bases and the V segment lost 6 bases, leaving 5 bases of the junction unmatched. The CDR3 consists of 15 residues. The CDR3 is CASSQWTSGEETQYS. The CDR3 DNA reads as TGTGCCAGCAGCCAATGGACTAGCGGGGAAGAGACCCAGTACTCC.

Notes on this clonotype: A junction end diverges from the germline sequence, so it may reflect a read error. The chain uses TRBV7-9 and TRBJ2-5; weak D call: TRBD2 (5 bases). CDR1 SEHNR and CDR2 FQNEAQ come from the germline V gene (reference sequence). This CDR3 spans 13 amino acids. The CDR3 spells CASGLEGRETQYF. In nucleotides, the CDR3 is TGTGCCAGCGGCTTAGAGGGCCGGGAGACCCAGTACTTC.

J is TRBJ1-1 and V is TRBV7-9; 7 nucleotides agree with TRBD1. Losses at the gene ends were 6 bases for V and 4 bases for J; bases not matched to a gene: 14. Germline CDR1 SEHNR, CDR2 FQNEAQ (reference sequence). The CDR3 runs to 16 residues. The CDR3 bases are TGTGCCAGCAGGCACCGAGGGCAGGGGGTAGGCACTGAAGCTTTCTTT. It translates to CASRHRGQGVGTEAFF. Full variable domain (outside the CDR3, taken from reference TRBV7-9 and TRBJ1-1): DTGVSQNPRHKITKRGQNVTFRCDPISEHNRLYWYRQTLGQGPEFLTYFQNEAQLEKSRLLSDRFSAERPKGSFSTLEIQRTEQGDSAMYLCASRHRGQGVGTEAFFGQGTRLTVV.

A word on this clonotype: One base away lies a much larger clone, so this may be a sequencing read error. The chain is built from TRBV4-3 and TRBJ2-3; either TRBD1 or TRBD2 may supply D (6 bases each). The CDR3 extends over 16 amino acids. Germline values: CDR1 LGHNA, CDR2 YSLEER. This CDR3 is CASSQEVQGGWNTQSF. The CDR3 DNA is TGCGCCAGCAGCCAAGAGGTACAGGGAGGATGGAATACGCAGTCTTTT.

This clonotype was observed at least ten times. This chain joins TRBV7-2 and TRBJ1-4; D not certain. Trimming took off 1 base at V and 0 bases at J, with 9 bases between the two ends. Germline-derived CDR1 and CDR2 are SGHTA and FQGNSA. The CDR3 loop spans 16 amino acids. CDR3 coding DNA: TGTGCCAGCAGCTTAGGCCGACACTCAACTAATGAAAAACTGTTTTTT. This encodes CASSLGRHSTNEKLFF.

Concerning this clonotype: A much larger clone lies one base from this, so it may be a read error. The CDR3 does not end in the conserved phenylalanine or tryptophan, so this is likely a read error. The chain combines TRBV12-3 or TRBV12-4 with TRBJ1-4; no definite D call. The CDR3 contains 13 residues. The V end lost 6 bases, the J end lost 0 bases, and 5 bases lay between the germline ends. In DNA form, the CDR3 reads TGTGCCAGCAGGTCCCCAACTAATGAAAAACTGTTTTCT. Translating it yields CASRSPTNEKLFS.

In its sample, this clonotype was seen a few times. The chain uses TRBV6-4 and TRBJ2-1; 11 bases match TRBD2. V dropped 2 bases and J dropped 10; count of bases not matched to a gene: 4. The germline gives CDR1 MRHNA, CDR2 SNTAGT. The CDR3 has 14 amino acids. The CDR3: CASSDLGTSGEQFF. The CDR3 nucleotides read TGTGCCAGCAGTGACCTAGGGACTAGCGGCGAGCAGTTCTTC.

The chain joins TRBV5-4 to TRBJ2-1; possible D gene TRBD1, 5 bases. The germline V gene has CDR1 SGHNT and CDR2 YYREEE (reference sequence). The CDR3 has 16 residues. Trimming shortened V by 2 bases and J by 6 bases, and 18 bases separated the two germline ends. DNA for the CDR3: TGTGCCAGCAGCTTAGGTTGGCAGGGCCTTGGCAATGAGCAGTTCTTC. Translating it yields CASSLGWQGLGNEQFF.

Concerning this clonotype: Here the CDR3 omits its conserved ending phenylalanine or tryptophan, so a read error is the likely source. The gene calls are TRBV2 and TRBJ1-4; no firm D call. V was clipped by 3 bases and J by 7 bases, with 15 bases between them. The CDR3 runs to 15 residues. The germline V gene has CDR1 SNHLY and CDR2 FYNNEI. CDR3 protein: CASSDMGKDGEKLFL. CDR3 in DNA: TGTGCCAGCAGTGATATGGGAAAGGATGGTGAAAAACTGTTTCTT.

This clonotype was detected ten times or more. V is TRBV7-8 and J is TRBJ1-5; the match to TRBD1 covers 9 bases. This CDR3 has 17 amino acids. J gave up 3 bases and V 5 bases, and 11 bases lay outside the gene matches. The germline gives CDR1 SGHVS, CDR2 FQNEAQ. CDR3 DNA: TGTGCCAGCAGCCCCAACCCCCGGACAGGGGACAATCAGCCCCAGCATTTT. Translation gives CASSPNPRTGDNQPQHF.

The rearrangement joins TRBV7-9 to TRBJ2-7; tentative D call: TRBD1 (6 bases). CDR3 size: 15 residues. Germline V gene sequence: CDR1 SEHNR, CDR2 FQNEAQ (reference sequence). Trimming removed 5 bases at V and 1 base at J, with 15 bases between. The CDR3 loop is CASSTSTGGSYEQYF. CDR3 in DNA: TGTGCCAGCAGCACCTCGACAGGAGGATCCTACGAGCAGTACTTC.

The J gene is TRBJ2-4, the V gene TRBV7-6; tentatively, D is TRBD1 (6 bases). V lost 2 bases, J lost 4 bases, and 21 bases lay in between. The CDR3 length is 18 residues. Germline values: CDR1 SGHVS, CDR2 FNYEAQ. The CDR3 protein is CASSLPGSDLGQKNIQYF. As DNA, the CDR3 is TGTGCCAGCAGCTTACCAGGATCGGACCTTGGACAGAAAAACATTCAGTACTTC.

V gene TRBV5-3 combines with J gene TRBJ2-2, with D perhaps TRBD2 (6 bases). TRBV5-3 is given ORF status, its function remaining uncertain. V shed 8 bases and J shed 5 bases, with 22 bases lying between them. The CDR3 loop spans 16 amino acids. The CDR3 nucleotides read TGTGCCAGCAGCCCCGGGCCGGGAGAAGGGACCGGGGAGCTGTTTTTT. The encoded protein is CASSPGPGEGTGELFF.